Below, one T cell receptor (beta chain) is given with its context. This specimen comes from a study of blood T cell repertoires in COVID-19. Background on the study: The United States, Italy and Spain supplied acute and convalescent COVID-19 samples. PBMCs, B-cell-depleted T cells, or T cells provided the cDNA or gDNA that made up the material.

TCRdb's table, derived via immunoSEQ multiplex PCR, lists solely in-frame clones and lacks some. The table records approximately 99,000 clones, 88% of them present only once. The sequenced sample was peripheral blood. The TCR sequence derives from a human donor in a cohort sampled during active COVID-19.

In DNA form, the CDR3 reads TGTGCCAGTAGAAAGAGCGACTCCTACGAGCAGTACTTC. It specifies CASRKSDSYEQYF. This chain joins TRBV19 and TRBJ2-7; no firm D call. Germline V CDR1 and CDR2: LNHDA, SQIVND (reference sequence). The V gene lost 6 bases and the J gene lost 0 bases, with 9 bases spanning the gap. This CDR3 has 13 residues.